A selection of T cell receptor beta chains follows, all from one sample in a study of early T cells in non-severe SARS-CoV-2 infection. TCRdb ran MiXCR on the 5' RACE reads and lists one entry per CDR3 protein. The sample includes about 33,000 distinct CDR3 sequences, 3% to 4.5% of them seen just once. The specimen was whole blood. The source of these receptors is an adult who was a healthcare worker with PCR-confirmed SARS-CoV-2 infection or an uninfected control (not recorded which). The CDR3 runs from the conserved cysteine through the conserved F or W. The D gene is left open where the match is weak. Not every row has a clone size; where given, it reads once, few, many or a size class.

v_gene: TRBV3-1
d_gene: .
j_gene: TRBJ2-1
abundance: .
CDR3nt: TGTGCCAGCAGCACCCGTGGTGGGGGTGAGCAGTTCTTC
CDR3aa: CASSTRGGGEQFF

v_gene: TRBV29-1
d_gene: .
j_gene: TRBJ2-7
abundance: few
CDR3nt: TGCAGCGTTTGGACAGACTCCTACGAGCAGTACTTC
CDR3aa: CSVWTDSYEQYF

v_gene: TRBV29-1
d_gene: .
j_gene: TRBJ1-3
abundance: many
CDR3nt: TGCAGCGTCTCTAAGGACAGTTCGGGAAACACCATATATTTT
CDR3aa: CSVSKDSSGNTIYF

v_gene: TRBV14
d_gene: .
j_gene: TRBJ2-5
abundance: few
CDR3nt: TGTGCCAGCAGCCAAGTTATTCAGCAGACCCAGTACTTC
CDR3aa: CASSQVIQQTQYF

v_gene: TRBV4-1
d_gene: TRBD2
j_gene: TRBJ2-7
abundance: many
CDR3nt: TGCGCCAGCAGCCAAGAAGGTTGGGGACTAGCGGGAGGTGAGCAGTACTTC
CDR3aa: CASSQEGWGLAGGEQYF

v_gene: TRBV20-1
d_gene: .
j_gene: TRBJ2-5
abundance: many
CDR3nt: TGCAGTGCTAGCTACGGACCAAGGACGGAGACCCAGTACTTC
CDR3aa: CSASYGPRTETQYF

v_gene: TRBV28
d_gene: .
j_gene: TRBJ1-2
abundance: many
CDR3nt: TGTGCCAGCAGATTGGGGGGGACCAACTATGGCTACACCTTC
CDR3aa: CASRLGGTNYGYTF

v_gene: TRBV12-3/TRBV12-4
d_gene: .
j_gene: TRBJ2-2
abundance: many
CDR3nt: TGTGCCAGCAGTTTATTCGCCAGGGCGAGGGGCGGGGAGCTGTTTTTT
CDR3aa: CASSLFARARGGELFF

v_gene: TRBV7-6
d_gene: .
j_gene: TRBJ2-1
abundance: many
CDR3nt: TGTGCCAGCAGCTTATTTGGGAGGAGCTCCTACAATGAGCAGTTCTTC
CDR3aa: CASSLFGRSSYNEQFF

v_gene: TRBV20-1
d_gene: .
j_gene: TRBJ1-4
abundance: many
CDR3nt: TGCAGTGCTAGAGATTCTAGATCTACAACTAATGAAAAACTGTTTTTT
CDR3aa: CSARDSRSTTNEKLFF

v_gene: TRBV5-1
d_gene: TRBD2
j_gene: TRBJ2-7
abundance: many
CDR3nt: TGCGCCAGCAGCTTGGCCGTTACTAGCGCCTACGAGCAGTACTTC
CDR3aa: CASSLAVTSAYEQYF

v_gene: TRBV7-2
d_gene: .
j_gene: TRBJ2-3
abundance: few
CDR3nt: TGTGCCAGCAGCTTTCAGGGTCTCAGCACAGATACGCAGTATTTT
CDR3aa: CASSFQGLSTDTQYF

v_gene: TRBV24-1
d_gene: TRBD1
j_gene: TRBJ2-3
abundance: many
CDR3nt: TGTGCCACCAGTGATTATGGGACAGGGGATGCAGATACGCAGTATTTT
CDR3aa: CATSDYGTGDADTQYF

v_gene: TRBV28
d_gene: .
j_gene: TRBJ1-6
abundance: many
CDR3nt: TGTGCCAGCAGGCGAGATGGAACCAATTCACCCCTCCACTTT
CDR3aa: CASRRDGTNSPLHF

v_gene: TRBV20-1
d_gene: TRBD2
j_gene: TRBJ2-1
abundance: .
CDR3nt: TGCAGTGCTTTTACTAGCGGTCGACGGGACAATGAGCAGTTCTTC
CDR3aa: CSAFTSGRRDNEQFF

v_gene: TRBV6-6
d_gene: TRBD1
j_gene: TRBJ1-1
abundance: .
CDR3nt: TGTGCCAGCAGTTTGGGGACAGGGGTCACGAACACTGAAGCTTTCTTT
CDR3aa: CASSLGTGVTNTEAFF

v_gene: TRBV6-5
d_gene: .
j_gene: TRBJ2-2
abundance: many
CDR3nt: TGTGCCAGCAGTCTTAACACCGGGGAGCTGTTTTTT
CDR3aa: CASSLNTGELFF

v_gene: TRBV9
d_gene: .
j_gene: TRBJ2-1
abundance: many
CDR3nt: TGTGCCAGTGGGGGCTCTCGTACATCCTACAATGAGCAGTTCTTC
CDR3aa: CASGGSRTSYNEQFF

v_gene: TRBV4-1
d_gene: TRBD1
j_gene: TRBJ1-3
abundance: few
CDR3nt: TGCGCCAGCAGCCAAGGCCTCGACAGGGAGAGAAACACCATATATTTT
CDR3aa: CASSQGLDRERNTIYF

v_gene: TRBV5-4
d_gene: .
j_gene: TRBJ2-3
abundance: many
CDR3nt: TGTGCCAGCAGCCCGCAACTAGCAGATACGCAGTATTTT
CDR3aa: CASSPQLADTQYF

v_gene: TRBV6-4
d_gene: .
j_gene: TRBJ1-3
abundance: many
CDR3nt: TGTGCCAGCAACCCCGGAGGACATCCACACATCGAGTTCCCTGGAAACACCATATATTTT
CDR3aa: CASNPGGHPHIEFPGNTIYF

v_gene: TRBV6-5
d_gene: .
j_gene: TRBJ2-3
abundance: many
CDR3nt: TGTGCCAGCAGTTACCTCAAGACAGAAACAGATACGCAGTATTTT
CDR3aa: CASSYLKTETDTQYF

v_gene: TRBV6-1
d_gene: .
j_gene: TRBJ1-2
abundance: .
CDR3nt: TGTGCCAGCAGGAGGGATTTCGACAGCTATGGCTACACCTTC
CDR3aa: CASRRDFDSYGYTF

v_gene: TRBV5-1
d_gene: TRBD2
j_gene: TRBJ2-3
abundance: many
CDR3nt: TGCGCCAGCAGCTTAGCAGCGGGGGACACAGATACGCAGTATTTT
CDR3aa: CASSLAAGDTDTQYF

v_gene: TRBV7-3
d_gene: .
j_gene: TRBJ1-1
abundance: many
CDR3nt: TGTGCCAGCAGCTTTACTGGGACTCCGATTAATGAAGCTTTCTTT
CDR3aa: CASSFTGTPINEAFF

v_gene: TRBV28
d_gene: TRBD1
j_gene: TRBJ1-5
abundance: many
CDR3nt: TGTGCCAGCAGTTTATCCGGACAGGGGAGCAATCAGCCCCAGCATTTT
CDR3aa: CASSLSGQGSNQPQHF

v_gene: TRBV11-3
d_gene: TRBD2
j_gene: TRBJ2-3
abundance: .
CDR3nt: TGTGCCAGCAGCGCCGAAGCGGGAGCGCCAGATACGCAGTATTTT
CDR3aa: CASSAEAGAPDTQYF

v_gene: TRBV7-2
d_gene: .
j_gene: TRBJ2-2
abundance: many
CDR3nt: TGTGCCAGCAGTCCCCTGTTGTCCGGGGAGCTGTTTTTT
CDR3aa: CASSPLLSGELFF

v_gene: TRBV7-2
d_gene: TRBD1
j_gene: TRBJ2-7
abundance: many
CDR3nt: TGTGCCAGCAGCTTCGGACAGGGCTCCTACGAGCAGTACTTC
CDR3aa: CASSFGQGSYEQYF

v_gene: TRBV6-1
d_gene: .
j_gene: TRBJ1-5
abundance: many
CDR3nt: TGTGCCAGCAACCCCGGAGGCGGGAGACCCTATAGCAATCAGCCCCAGCATTTT
CDR3aa: CASNPGGGRPYSNQPQHF

v_gene: TRBV6-5
d_gene: TRBD2
j_gene: TRBJ2-7
abundance: many
CDR3nt: TGTGCCAGCAGTTATTCGGCGGGGGGCTACGAGCAGTACTTC
CDR3aa: CASSYSAGGYEQYF

v_gene: TRBV19
d_gene: .
j_gene: TRBJ2-3
abundance: few
CDR3nt: TGTGCCAGTAGTAGCTGGGGGGCGCATGGAGATACGCAGTATTTT
CDR3aa: CASSSWGAHGDTQYF

v_gene: TRBV12-3/TRBV12-4
d_gene: .
j_gene: TRBJ2-2
abundance: many
CDR3nt: TGTGCCAGCAGTCTAAAACAGGGAACCGGGGAGCTGTTTTTT
CDR3aa: CASSLKQGTGELFF

v_gene: TRBV15
d_gene: .
j_gene: TRBJ1-1
abundance: many
CDR3nt: TGTGCCACCAGCAGAGGCTGGGGGAGCACTGAAGCTTTCTTT
CDR3aa: CATSRGWGSTEAFF

v_gene: TRBV20-1
d_gene: .
j_gene: TRBJ1-5
abundance: many
CDR3nt: TGCAGTGCTAGTCCTATTCGGCATCAGCCCCAGCATTTT
CDR3aa: CSASPIRHQPQHF

v_gene: TRBV6-6
d_gene: .
j_gene: TRBJ2-4
abundance: many
CDR3nt: TGTGCCAGCAGTTCCTGGGAAGGGGGAAACATTCAGTACTTC
CDR3aa: CASSSWEGGNIQYF

v_gene: TRBV7-2
d_gene: .
j_gene: TRBJ2-2
abundance: few
CDR3nt: TGTGCCAGCAGCTTAGTTGCCGGGAGCAATTCCGGGGAGCTGTTTTTT
CDR3aa: CASSLVAGSNSGELFF

v_gene: TRBV29-1
d_gene: TRBD1
j_gene: TRBJ2-2
abundance: many
CDR3nt: TGCAGCGTCGGGACAGGGCGAAGCGGGGAGCTGTTTTTT
CDR3aa: CSVGTGRSGELFF

v_gene: TRBV6-2/TRBV6-3
d_gene: .
j_gene: TRBJ2-4
abundance: many
CDR3nt: TGTGCCAGCAGTCAAACTAGCACCCCTCGAAGCATTCAGTACTTC
CDR3aa: CASSQTSTPRSIQYF

v_gene: TRBV5-4
d_gene: .
j_gene: TRBJ2-5
abundance: many
CDR3nt: TGTGCCAGCAGCCTATCCGGACTCCGCACGGGAGAGACCCAGTACTTC
CDR3aa: CASSLSGLRTGETQYF

v_gene: TRBV18
d_gene: .
j_gene: TRBJ2-5
abundance: many
CDR3nt: TGTGCCAGCTCACCACCGTCCGGGGGAGGAGAGACCCAGTACTTC
CDR3aa: CASSPPSGGGETQYF

v_gene: TRBV24-1
d_gene: TRBD2
j_gene: TRBJ2-3
abundance: few
CDR3nt: TGTGCCACCAGTGATTCCCTTTTTCTAGCGGAGAACACAGATACGCAGTATTTT
CDR3aa: CATSDSLFLAENTDTQYF

v_gene: TRBV5-1
d_gene: TRBD1
j_gene: TRBJ2-1
abundance: many
CDR3nt: TGCGCCAGCAGCTTGTTCCAGGGGGCGGGCTACAATGAGCAGTTCTTC
CDR3aa: CASSLFQGAGYNEQFF

v_gene: TRBV28
d_gene: TRBD2
j_gene: TRBJ2-1
abundance: many
CDR3nt: TGTGCCAGCCTCTCCGGGGGACTAGCGGCAAATGAGCAGTTCTTC
CDR3aa: CASLSGGLAANEQFF

v_gene: TRBV28
d_gene: .
j_gene: TRBJ2-4
abundance: many
CDR3nt: TGTGCCAGTGGGGGAGGCGGGGAAATAGCCAAAAACATTCAGTACTTC
CDR3aa: CASGGGGEIAKNIQYF

v_gene: TRBV20-1
d_gene: .
j_gene: TRBJ1-2
abundance: .
CDR3nt: TGCAGTGCTAGAGGAATGACAGGAGCCTATGGCTACACCTTC
CDR3aa: CSARGMTGAYGYTF

v_gene: TRBV6-2/TRBV6-3
d_gene: .
j_gene: TRBJ1-3
abundance: .
CDR3nt: TGTGCCAGCAGTTACGGCGGAGGCTCTGGAAACACCATATATTTT
CDR3aa: CASSYGGGSGNTIYF

v_gene: TRBV20-1
d_gene: .
j_gene: TRBJ2-1
abundance: .
CDR3nt: TGCAGTGCTAGAGATTATACGGGAGATTACAATGAGCAGTTCTTC
CDR3aa: CSARDYTGDYNEQFF